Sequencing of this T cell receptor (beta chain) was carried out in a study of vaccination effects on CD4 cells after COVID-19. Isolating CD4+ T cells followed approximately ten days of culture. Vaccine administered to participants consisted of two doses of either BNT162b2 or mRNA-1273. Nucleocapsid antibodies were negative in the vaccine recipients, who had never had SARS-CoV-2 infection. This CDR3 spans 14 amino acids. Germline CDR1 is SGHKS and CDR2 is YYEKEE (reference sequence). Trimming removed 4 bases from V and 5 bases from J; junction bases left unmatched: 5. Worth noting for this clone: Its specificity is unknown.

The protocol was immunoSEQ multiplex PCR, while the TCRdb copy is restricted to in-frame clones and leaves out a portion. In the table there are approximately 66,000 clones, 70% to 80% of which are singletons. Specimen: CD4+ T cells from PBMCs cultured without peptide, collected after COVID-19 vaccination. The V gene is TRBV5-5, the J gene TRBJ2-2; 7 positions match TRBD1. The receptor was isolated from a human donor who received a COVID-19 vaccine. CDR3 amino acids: CASSRQGETGELFF. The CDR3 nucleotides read TGTGCCAGCAGCCGTCAGGGGGAGACCGGGGAGCTGTTTTTT.